The rows below give T cell receptor beta chains drawn from one sample of a study of blood T cells in healthy people across ages. TCRdb reprocessed the 5' RACE reads via MiXCR and lists one record per CDR3 protein. This sample has 660,000 or so distinct CDR3 sequences, with under 65% found just once. Specimen: blood. The receptors were gathered from a man aged 55 to 70 in good health. The CDR3 runs from the conserved cysteine through the conserved F or W. A D gene is named only where the DNA matches it firmly. For some rows the clone size is stated as once, few or many, or as a class when expanded; others skip it.

d_call: TRBD1
v_call: TRBV4-2
clone_size: once
j_call: TRBJ2-1
cdr3_nt: TGTGCCAACAGCCAAGGGGACAGGGGGGACAATGAGCAGTTCTTC
cdr3_aa: CANSQGDRGDNEQFF

d_call: TRBD2
v_call: TRBV5-6
clone_size: .
j_call: TRBJ2-7
cdr3_nt: TGTGCCAGCAGCTCCGCTAGCGGCTTAAGCTCCTACGAGCAGTACTTC
cdr3_aa: CASSSASGLSSYEQYF

d_call: TRBD2
v_call: TRBV12-3/TRBV12-4
clone_size: .
j_call: TRBJ2-3
cdr3_nt: TGTGCCAGCAGGCCTACTAGCGTAGATACGCAGTATTTT
cdr3_aa: CASRPTSVDTQYF

d_call: TRBD2
v_call: TRBV4-2
clone_size: few
j_call: TRBJ2-3
cdr3_nt: TGTGCCAGCAGCCAAGGTGGGGGGGCAGATACGCAGTATTTT
cdr3_aa: CASSQGGGADTQYF

d_call: .
v_call: TRBV6-2/TRBV6-3
clone_size: .
j_call: TRBJ2-1
cdr3_nt: TGTGCCAGCAGTTACTCCCCGGACTACCCTGGGGCGGGCGAGCAGTTCTTC
cdr3_aa: CASSYSPDYPGAGEQFF

d_call: TRBD1
v_call: TRBV20-1
clone_size: .
j_call: TRBJ2-7
cdr3_nt: TGCAGTGCTATACAAACACCGGGACAGACCTCCTACGAGCAGTACTTC
cdr3_aa: CSAIQTPGQTSYEQYF

d_call: .
v_call: TRBV9
clone_size: few
j_call: TRBJ2-1
cdr3_nt: TGTGCCGGCAGCGTAGGAACCGTCGATGAGCAGTTCTTC
cdr3_aa: CAGSVGTVDEQFF

d_call: TRBD1
v_call: TRBV9
clone_size: .
j_call: TRBJ2-6
cdr3_nt: TGTGCCAGCAGCGTGGGGACAGTTTTGGACTCTGGGGCCAACGTCCTGACTTTC
cdr3_aa: CASSVGTVLDSGANVLTF

d_call: .
v_call: TRBV12-3/TRBV12-4
clone_size: .
j_call: TRBJ1-1
cdr3_nt: TGTGCCAGCAGTTTAGCCAGGGCGAACACTGAAGCTTTCTTT
cdr3_aa: CASSLARANTEAFF

d_call: TRBD2
v_call: TRBV6-1
clone_size: .
j_call: TRBJ2-3
cdr3_nt: TGTGCCAGCAGGCCCCCCAGCGGGGGTGGTACGCAGTATTTT
cdr3_aa: CASRPPSGGGTQYF

d_call: .
v_call: TRBV10-3
clone_size: .
j_call: TRBJ2-6
cdr3_nt: TGTGCCATCAGTGAGTTACGGGGCTCTGGGGCCAACGTCCTGACTTTC
cdr3_aa: CAISELRGSGANVLTF

d_call: TRBD2
v_call: TRBV7-2
clone_size: many
j_call: TRBJ2-5
cdr3_nt: TGTGCCAGCAAATACGGACTAGCGGGACAAGAGACCCAGTACTTC
cdr3_aa: CASKYGLAGQETQYF

d_call: .
v_call: TRBV4-2
clone_size: .
j_call: TRBJ2-5
cdr3_nt: TGTGCCAGCAGCCAAGGTTGGTCTTCCCAAGAGACCCAGTACTTC
cdr3_aa: CASSQGWSSQETQYF